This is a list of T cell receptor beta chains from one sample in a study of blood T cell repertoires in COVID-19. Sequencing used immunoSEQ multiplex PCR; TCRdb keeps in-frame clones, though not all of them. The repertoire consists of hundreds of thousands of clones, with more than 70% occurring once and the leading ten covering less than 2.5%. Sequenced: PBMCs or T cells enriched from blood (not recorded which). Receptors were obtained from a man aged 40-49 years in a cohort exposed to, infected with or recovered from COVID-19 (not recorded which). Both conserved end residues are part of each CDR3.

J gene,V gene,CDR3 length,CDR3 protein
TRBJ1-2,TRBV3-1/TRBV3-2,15,CASSQEDRGIYGYTF
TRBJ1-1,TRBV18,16,CASSLAVSKMNTEAFF
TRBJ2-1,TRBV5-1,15,CASSYSGNSYNEQFF
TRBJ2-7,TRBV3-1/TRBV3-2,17,CASSQDSPGQGAGEQYF
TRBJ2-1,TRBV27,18,CASSLFSQQAGVVSEQFF
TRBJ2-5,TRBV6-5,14,CASSSSGLQETQYF
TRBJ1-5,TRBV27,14,CASSEQGSRQPQHF
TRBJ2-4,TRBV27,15,CASSRLAAAKNIQYF
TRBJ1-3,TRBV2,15,CASRQRQGFGNTIYF
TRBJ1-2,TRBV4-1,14,CASSPEQGIGGYTF